The 19 T cell receptor beta chains below come from one sample, sequenced in a study of CD8+ T cells in alopecia areata. Regarding treatment: oral pan-JAK inhibitor, 5-10 mg twice daily. Following RNA extraction, reverse transcription yielded cDNA that acted as the sequencing template. Profiling relied on immunoSEQ multiplex PCR, and the TCRdb table lists in-frame clones only, not all of them. The profile shows about 180,000 clones, roughly 46% of them singletons. The sequences come from CD8+ T cells sorted from blood, collected between weeks 51 and 52, from a patient treated with tofacitinib. The origin of the receptors is a human donor with alopecia areata.

This clone turned up a few times. The gene calls are TRBV13 and TRBJ2-3; 13 bases agree with TRBD2. CDR1 is PRHDT, CDR2 FYEKMQ, per germline (reference sequence). The ends lost 5 bases at V and 0 bases at J; junction bases unmatched: 11. The CDR3 totals 19 residues. The CDR3 is CASSDKTSGGSPSTDTQYF. The CDR3 bases are TGTGCCAGCAGCGACAAGACTAGCGGGGGGTCCCCTAGCACAGATACGCAGTATTTT.

This clone was detected only a few times. The CDR3 sequence: CASSLLGGDNEQFF. CDR3 nucleotides: TGCGCCAGCAGCCTGCTCGGGGGAGACAATGAGCAGTTCTTC. V is TRBV4-3 and J is TRBJ2-1; possibly TRBD2 for D (6 bases). CDR3 length equals 14 residues. V was trimmed by 4 bases and J by 5 bases, leaving 12 bases between them. Germline V gene data show CDR1 as LGHNA and CDR2 as YSLEER.

The chain has TRBV10-3 and TRBJ2-7; D remains ambiguous. The germline V and J ends were trimmed by 3 bases and 1 base, with 10 bases remaining between them. The V gene's germline CDR1 is ENHRY and CDR2 SYGVKD. The CDR3 totals 14 residues. The CDR3 DNA is TGTGCCATCAGTGACCAGGACGGTTCCTACGAGCAGTACTTC. This translates into CAISDQDGSYEQYF.

This clone appeared a few times. V usage is TRBV6-5 and J usage is TRBJ1-2; no reliable D call. Germline V gene data show CDR1 as MNHEY and CDR2 as SVGAGI. This CDR3 has 13 amino acids. V was cut by 6 bases and J by 8 bases, with 16 bases left in between. The CDR3 DNA sequence: TGTGCCAGCAGCTACCAAAATGAGATGGGCTACACCTTC. It codes for CASSYQNEMGYTF.

The rearrangement joins TRBV27 to TRBJ2-1, with TRBD2 matching over 7 bases. The V and J ends lost 4 bases and 7 bases, in that order; junction bases with no gene match: 1. Germline loops: CDR1 MNHEY, CDR2 SMNVEV (reference sequence). CDR3 size: 12 residues. CDR3 in DNA: TGTGCCAGCAGTTGGGGGGGGAATGAGCAGTTCTTC. As protein: CASSWGGNEQFF.

The sample holds a few counts of this clone. In DNA form, the CDR3 reads TGCAGCGTATTGACAGGGCGGAACACTGAAGCTTTCTTT. Residues: CSVLTGRNTEAFF. The chain links TRBV29-1 to TRBJ1-1, with 7 bases lining up with TRBD1. Germline CDR1 reads SQVTM; CDR2 reads ANQGSEA. This CDR3 has 13 residues. V was clipped by 6 bases and J by 1 base; unmatched bases: 5.

This sequence joins TRBV4-1 and TRBJ2-2; D tentatively reads TRBD1 or TRBD2 (5 bases each). The CDR3 consists of 14 residues. The germline V and J ends were trimmed by 3 bases and 5 bases, with 10 bases remaining between them. CDR1 MGHRA and CDR2 YSYEKL come from the germline V gene. The CDR3 protein is CASSQGPRTGELFF. The CDR3 coding sequence is TGCGCCAGCAGCCAGGGACCAAGAACCGGGGAGCTGTTTTTT.

This rearrangement joins TRBV5-6 to TRBJ2-7; 10 nucleotides align to TRBD1. The V segment lost 0 bases and the J segment 1 base; nucleotides outside the gene matches: 10. The CDR3 has 18 amino acids. CDR1 and CDR2 from the germline V gene are SGHDT and YYEEEE. In DNA form, the CDR3 reads TGTGCCAGCAGCTTGGAGGGACAGGGGTTCTTGGGTTCCTACGAGCAGTACTTC. It translates to CASSLEGQGFLGSYEQYF.

This chain links TRBV15 with TRBJ1-5, with D possibly matching TRBD1 (5 bases). This CDR3 contains 15 residues. Trimming stripped 3 bases from V and 2 bases from J, with 11 bases between. Germline loops: CDR1 LNHNV, CDR2 YYDKDF (reference sequence). CDR3 in DNA: TGTGCCACCAGCAGGGTGGGGCGCGGCAATCAGCCCCAGCATTTT. Translating gives CATSRVGRGNQPQHF.

There are a few counts of this clone. The chain joins TRBV2 to TRBJ1-2; a weak D match, TRBD1 (5 bases). The V end was cut by 4 bases, the J end by 4 bases, with 10 bases between. The CDR3 sequence is 13 residues long. Germline lookup yields CDR1 SNHLY and CDR2 FYNNEI. The CDR3 region is CASSGGNGYGYTF. CDR3 nucleotides: TGTGCCAGCAGTGGGGGGAACGGCTATGGCTACACCTTC. Supplemented by reference TRBV2 and TRBJ1-2, the full variable domain reads EPEVTQTPSHQVTQMGQEVILRCVPISNHLYFYWYRQILGQKVEFLVSFYNNEISEKSEIFDDQFSVERPDGSNFTLKIRSTKLEDSAMYFCASSGGNGYGYTFGSGTRLTVV.

This chain links TRBV29-1 with TRBJ1-2; D gene uncertain. Germline V gene sequence: CDR1 SQVTM, CDR2 ANQGSEA. This CDR3 is built from 14 residues. Trimming pared 0 bases from V and 3 bases from J, leaving 11 bases between. The CDR3: CSVEDEREDYGYTF. For the CDR3, the DNA is TGCAGCGTTGAAGATGAAAGGGAGGACTATGGCTACACCTTC. Full variable domain (missing parts from reference TRBV29-1 and TRBJ1-2): SAVISQKPSRDICQRGTSLTIQCQVDSQVTMMFWYRQQPGQSLTLIATANQGSEATYESGFVIDKFPISRPNLTFSTLTVSNMSPEDSSIYLCSVEDEREDYGYTFGSGTRLTVV.

Only a few counts were recorded for this clone. This rearrangement joins TRBV9 to TRBJ1-2; TRBD1 matches 7 bases. V trimming: 3 bases; J trimming: 8 bases; junction bases outside the gene matches: 4. The germline V gene encodes CDR1 SGDLS and CDR2 YYNGEE. CDR3 length equals 12 residues. The CDR3 protein is CASSDEGAGYTF. As DNA, the CDR3 is TGTGCCAGCAGCGATGAGGGGGCAGGCTACACCTTC. Supplemented by reference TRBV9 and TRBJ1-2, the full variable domain reads DSGVTQTPKHLITATGQRVTLRCSPRSGDLSVYWYQQSLDQGLQFLIQYYNGEERAKGNILERFSAQQFPDLHSELNLSSLELGDSALYFCASSDEGAGYTFGSGTRLTVV.

This chain links TRBV29-1 with TRBJ2-1, with TRBD1 as a possible D gene (6 bases). Deletions cut 1 base from V and 2 bases from J, with 9 bases between. CDR3 length equals 14 residues. The germline V gene encodes CDR1 SQVTM and CDR2 ANQGSEA. The CDR3 bases are TGCAGCGTTGAAGCCCAGGGGCCCTACAATGAGCAGTTCTTC. Its protein product is CSVEAQGPYNEQFF.

The V and J genes are TRBV19 and TRBJ2-2, with 11 positions matching TRBD2. V lost 6 bases, J lost 2 bases, and 8 bases stayed unmatched. The germline gives CDR1 LNHDA, CDR2 SQIVND (reference sequence). The CDR3 totals 17 residues. For the CDR3, the DNA is TGTGCCAGTAGCCTACTCCTAGCGGGGGGAAACACCGGGGAGCTGTTTTTT. Its translation is CASSLLLAGGNTGELFF.

J is TRBJ2-1 and V is TRBV5-1, with TRBD2 matching over 7 bases. V lost 2 bases to trimming and J lost 3 bases; unmatched junction nucleotides: 5. The CDR3 sequence is 15 residues long. CDR1 SGHRS and CDR2 YFSETQ come from the germline V gene. CDR3 amino acids: CASSFGGTFYNEQFF. The CDR3 region has the DNA TGCGCCAGCAGCTTCGGGGGGACTTTCTACAATGAGCAGTTCTTC.

The rearrangement links TRBV11-2 to TRBJ2-1, with TRBD1 identical over 8 bases. This CDR3 has 16 residues. Per germline, CDR1 SGHAT and CDR2 FQNNGV. The V segment lost 2 bases and the J segment 2 bases; nucleotides outside the gene matches: 5. CDR3 sequence: CASSLLGQAPYNEQFF. For the CDR3, the DNA is TGTGCCAGCAGCTTACTGGGACAGGCACCCTACAATGAGCAGTTCTTC.

V is TRBV2 and J is TRBJ1-5, with 9 nucleotides matching TRBD1. The germline V gene has CDR1 SNHLY and CDR2 FYNNEI. J lost 3 bases, V lost 6 bases, and 3 bases had no gene match. The CDR3 length is 14 residues. The CDR3, as DNA: TGTGCCAGCAGGGACAGGGGAATCAATCAGCCCCAGCATTTT. Protein: CASRDRGINQPQHF.

J is TRBJ2-6 and V is TRBV29-1, with D possibly matching TRBD2 (5 bases). The CDR3 runs to 14 residues. Per germline, CDR1 SQVTM and CDR2 ANQGSEA. Trimming pared 5 bases from V and 3 bases from J, leaving 11 bases between. Here the CDR3 reads CSVSGWVGANVLTF. The CDR3 nucleotides are TGCAGCGTTTCGGGGTGGGTTGGGGCCAACGTCCTGACTTTC.

This rearrangement joins TRBV15 to TRBJ2-7; 8 bases are shared with TRBD1. With 4 bases clipped from V and 5 bases from J, the junction kept 13 bases outside the gene matches. Looked up from germline, CDR1 is LNHNV and CDR2 is YYDKDF (reference sequence). The CDR3 covers 16 residues. The CDR3: CATSTGETGVRDEQYF. DNA for the CDR3: TGTGCCACCAGCACAGGCGAGACAGGGGTACGCGACGAGCAGTACTTC.